This is a list of T cell receptor beta chains from one sample in a study of cytomegalovirus exposure and HLA in healthy donors. The table came from immunoSEQ multiplex PCR; TCRdb's copy has only in-frame clones and leaves some out. The sample lists about 200,000 clones, around four fifths occurring once. Sequenced sample: PBMCs. The receptors were gathered from a boy aged 2 to 10 in good health and CMV-seronegative. Each CDR3 is given with its conserved first and last residue. Each record gives: V gene, J gene, clone size, D gene, CDR3 protein, CDR3 DNA. The D gene is left open where the match is weak. Only some rows state a clone size, as once, few, many or a class for expanded clones.

v_gene: TRBV4-1
j_gene: TRBJ1-1
abundance: -
d_gene: -
CDR3aa: CASSQEVGGYTEAFF
CDR3nt: TGCGCCAGCAGCCAAGAAGTCGGGGGGTACACTGAAGCTTTCTTT

v_gene: TRBV7-6
j_gene: TRBJ2-1
abundance: -
d_gene: -
CDR3aa: CASSPGVNEQFF
CDR3nt: TGTGCCAGCAGCCCAGGGGTCAATGAGCAGTTCTTC

v_gene: TRBV12-5
j_gene: TRBJ2-3
abundance: -
d_gene: TRBD2
CDR3aa: CASGYSPTSADTQYF
CDR3nt: TGTGCTAGTGGTTATAGCCCAACTAGCGCAGATACGCAGTATTTT

v_gene: TRBV4-1
j_gene: TRBJ2-1
abundance: -
d_gene: -
CDR3aa: CASSQVADSSYNEQFF
CDR3nt: TGCGCCAGCAGCCAAGTCGCGGATAGCTCCTACAATGAGCAGTTCTTC

v_gene: TRBV6-1
j_gene: TRBJ2-2
abundance: once
d_gene: TRBD2
CDR3aa: CASSELELAGSMGELFF
CDR3nt: TGTGCCAGCAGTGAACTGGAACTAGCGGGATCTATGGGGGAGCTGTTTTTT

v_gene: TRBV4-1
j_gene: TRBJ2-7
abundance: -
d_gene: -
CDR3aa: CASSQDGGLMGEQYF
CDR3nt: TGCGCCAGCAGCCAAGATGGGGGACTGATGGGTGAGCAGTACTTC

v_gene: TRBV6-5
j_gene: TRBJ1-6
abundance: -
d_gene: TRBD1
CDR3aa: CATLSGGSLHF
CDR3nt: TGTGCCACCCTATCAGGGGGCTCCCTCCACTTT

v_gene: TRBV7-9
j_gene: TRBJ2-7
abundance: -
d_gene: -
CDR3aa: CASSTQTGYEQYF
CDR3nt: TGTGCCAGCAGCACTCAGACAGGCTACGAGCAGTACTTC

v_gene: TRBV9
j_gene: TRBJ2-1
abundance: -
d_gene: TRBD1
CDR3aa: CASSVGTGVSYNEQFF
CDR3nt: TGTGCCAGCAGCGTCGGGACAGGGGTCTCCTACAATGAGCAGTTCTTC

v_gene: TRBV2
j_gene: TRBJ2-1
abundance: -
d_gene: TRBD1
CDR3aa: CASNLGQGRPEQFF
CDR3nt: TGTGCCAGCAATCTAGGACAGGGCCGCCCCGAGCAGTTCTTC

v_gene: TRBV5-6
j_gene: TRBJ2-2
abundance: -
d_gene: TRBD2
CDR3aa: CASSFGGGTGELFF
CDR3nt: TGTGCCAGCAGCTTTGGGGGGGGCACCGGGGAGCTGTTTTTT

v_gene: TRBV6-4
j_gene: TRBJ2-3
abundance: -
d_gene: TRBD1
CDR3aa: CASSDSGTGGPDTQYF
CDR3nt: TGTGCCAGCAGTGACTCAGGGACAGGGGGCCCAGATACGCAGTATTTT

v_gene: TRBV30
j_gene: TRBJ1-2
abundance: -
d_gene: -
CDR3aa: CAWSARSYGYTF
CDR3nt: TGTGCCTGGAGTGCTAGATCCTATGGCTACACCTTC

v_gene: TRBV7-8
j_gene: TRBJ2-2
abundance: -
d_gene: TRBD2
CDR3aa: CASSLTAGGPWGTGELFF
CDR3nt: TGTGCCAGCAGCTTAACAGCGGGAGGGCCTTGGGGCACCGGGGAGCTGTTTTTT

v_gene: TRBV27
j_gene: TRBJ1-2
abundance: -
d_gene: -
CDR3aa: CASAGLGYGYTF
CDR3nt: TGTGCCAGCGCTGGGCTCGGCTATGGCTACACCTTC

v_gene: TRBV6-5
j_gene: TRBJ2-2
abundance: -
d_gene: TRBD2
CDR3aa: CASSYSTGGITGELFF
CDR3nt: TGTGCCAGCAGTTACTCGACGGGAGGGATCACCGGGGAGCTGTTTTTT

v_gene: TRBV6-5
j_gene: TRBJ1-2
abundance: -
d_gene: TRBD1
CDR3aa: CASSYGRGPGYTF
CDR3nt: TGTGCCAGCAGTTACGGCAGGGGGCCTGGCTACACCTTC

v_gene: TRBV7-9
j_gene: TRBJ1-5
abundance: -
d_gene: -
CDR3aa: CASSLGSGGNQPQHF
CDR3nt: TGTGCCAGCAGCTTAGGTTCGGGGGGCAATCAGCCCCAGCATTTT

v_gene: TRBV6-1
j_gene: TRBJ1-1
abundance: once
d_gene: TRBD1
CDR3aa: CASIPTGGATEAFF
CDR3nt: TGTGCCAGCATCCCGACAGGGGGTGCCACTGAAGCTTTCTTT

v_gene: TRBV7-8
j_gene: TRBJ2-4
abundance: -
d_gene: TRBD2
CDR3aa: CASSLGGHSGRNIQYF
CDR3nt: TGTGCCAGCAGCTTAGGGGGCCATAGCGGGAGGAACATTCAGTACTTC

v_gene: TRBV6-5
j_gene: TRBJ2-7
abundance: -
d_gene: -
CDR3aa: CASRSSGTSYEQYF
CDR3nt: TGTGCCAGCAGGTCCTCCGGGACATCGTACGAGCAGTACTTC

v_gene: TRBV6-4
j_gene: TRBJ2-2
abundance: -
d_gene: TRBD2
CDR3aa: CASSQLAGGNTGELFF
CDR3nt: TGTGCCAGCAGTCAACTAGCGGGGGGGAACACCGGGGAGCTGTTTTTT

v_gene: TRBV9
j_gene: TRBJ2-1
abundance: -
d_gene: TRBD2
CDR3aa: CASSRGGGSYNEQFF
CDR3nt: TGTGCCAGCAGCCGCGGGGGGGGCTCCTACAATGAGCAGTTCTTC

v_gene: TRBV7-6
j_gene: TRBJ1-2
abundance: -
d_gene: -
CDR3aa: CASSPDSPNYGYTF
CDR3nt: TGTGCCAGCAGCCCCGACAGTCCGAACTATGGCTACACCTTC

v_gene: TRBV7-2
j_gene: TRBJ1-5
abundance: few
d_gene: TRBD1
CDR3aa: CASSSRTGLFNQPQHF
CDR3nt: TGTGCCAGCAGCAGTCGGACAGGCCTCTTCAATCAGCCCCAGCATTTT

v_gene: TRBV27
j_gene: TRBJ2-5
abundance: -
d_gene: TRBD2
CDR3aa: CASSLAWGGQETQYF
CDR3nt: TGTGCCAGCAGTTTAGCGTGGGGGGGCCAAGAGACCCAGTACTTC

v_gene: TRBV6-1
j_gene: TRBJ2-5
abundance: -
d_gene: TRBD2
CDR3aa: CASSPRRGVETQYF
CDR3nt: TGTGCCAGCAGTCCCCGCCGGGGGGTGGAGACCCAGTACTTC

v_gene: TRBV2
j_gene: TRBJ2-2
abundance: -
d_gene: TRBD2
CDR3aa: CASSAGGSVTGELFF
CDR3nt: TGTGCCAGCAGTGCAGGCGGGAGTGTCACCGGGGAGCTGTTTTTT

v_gene: TRBV7-9
j_gene: TRBJ2-7
abundance: -
d_gene: TRBD2
CDR3aa: CASHHGGRGIYEQYF
CDR3nt: TGTGCCAGCCACCACGGCGGGAGGGGCATTTACGAGCAGTACTTC

v_gene: TRBV27
j_gene: TRBJ1-2
abundance: -
d_gene: TRBD1
CDR3aa: CASSLGQGAFYGYTF
CDR3nt: TGTGCCAGCAGTTTAGGGCAGGGGGCATTCTATGGCTACACCTTC

v_gene: TRBV5-4
j_gene: TRBJ2-2
abundance: -
d_gene: -
CDR3aa: CASSVGTKNTGELFF
CDR3nt: TGTGCCAGCAGCGTTGGGACAAAGAACACCGGGGAGCTGTTTTTT

v_gene: TRBV30
j_gene: TRBJ2-3
abundance: -
d_gene: TRBD2
CDR3aa: CAWEAGTSGDTQYF
CDR3nt: TGTGCCTGGGAGGCCGGGACTAGTGGAGATACGCAGTATTTT

v_gene: TRBV5-8
j_gene: TRBJ2-3
abundance: -
d_gene: -
CDR3aa: CASSLGRAAYF
CDR3nt: TGTGCCAGCAGCTTGGGACGAGCGGCGTATTTT

v_gene: TRBV5-8
j_gene: TRBJ1-1
abundance: once
d_gene: TRBD1
CDR3aa: CASSLDRGPTNTEAFF
CDR3nt: TGTGCCAGCAGCTTGGACAGGGGCCCAACGAACACTGAAGCTTTCTTT

v_gene: TRBV6-1
j_gene: TRBJ2-7
abundance: few
d_gene: -
CDR3aa: CTSSGSDPRAPYEQYF
CDR3nt: TGTACCAGCAGTGGCTCCGACCCGAGGGCCCCCTACGAGCAGTACTTC

v_gene: TRBV30
j_gene: TRBJ2-3
abundance: once
d_gene: TRBD2
CDR3aa: CAWSKGLAGAYRGTDTQYF
CDR3nt: TGTGCCTGGAGTAAGGGACTAGCGGGGGCCTACCGCGGCACAGATACGCAGTATTTT

v_gene: TRBV13
j_gene: TRBJ1-2
abundance: -
d_gene: TRBD1
CDR3aa: CASSFGQGDGYTF
CDR3nt: TGTGCCAGCAGCTTCGGACAGGGGGACGGCTACACCTTC

v_gene: TRBV6-6
j_gene: TRBJ1-1
abundance: few
d_gene: -
CDR3aa: CASSYRGEWSEAFF
CDR3nt: TGTGCCAGCAGTTACCGGGGGGAGTGGTCTGAAGCTTTCTTT

v_gene: TRBV18
j_gene: TRBJ1-2
abundance: -
d_gene: TRBD1
CDR3aa: CASSPLGQGSNYGYTF
CDR3nt: TGTGCCAGCTCACCCCTGGGACAGGGTTCTAACTATGGCTACACCTTC

v_gene: TRBV7-9
j_gene: TRBJ1-2
abundance: -
d_gene: -
CDR3aa: CASSLSDGYTF
CDR3nt: TGTGCCAGCAGCTTATCCGATGGCTACACCTTC

v_gene: TRBV5-1
j_gene: TRBJ1-1
abundance: -
d_gene: -
CDR3aa: CASSLGVTAMNTEAFF
CDR3nt: TGCGCCAGCAGCTTGGGGGTGACAGCGATGAACACTGAAGCTTTCTTT

v_gene: TRBV4-2
j_gene: TRBJ2-7
abundance: few
d_gene: TRBD2
CDR3aa: CASSPRLATTNSYEQYF
CDR3nt: TGTGCCAGCAGCCCGCGACTAGCGACTACGAATTCCTACGAGCAGTACTTC

v_gene: TRBV6-6
j_gene: TRBJ2-1
abundance: -
d_gene: -
CDR3aa: CASSSFSGSYNEQFF
CDR3nt: TGTGCCAGCAGTTCGTTTAGCGGCTCCTACAATGAGCAGTTCTTC

v_gene: TRBV7-9
j_gene: TRBJ2-7
abundance: -
d_gene: -
CDR3aa: CASSLIQGEQYF
CDR3nt: TGTGCCAGCAGCTTAATACAGGGCGAGCAGTACTTC

v_gene: TRBV27
j_gene: TRBJ2-6
abundance: -
d_gene: TRBD2
CDR3aa: CASRLGLGLAGNGANVLTF
CDR3nt: TGTGCCAGCAGACTGGGGTTGGGACTAGCGGGGAATGGGGCCAACGTCCTGACTTTC

v_gene: TRBV2
j_gene: TRBJ1-1
abundance: -
d_gene: -
CDR3aa: CASSEGLLGSTEAFF
CDR3nt: TGTGCCAGCAGTGAGGGTTTACTAGGGAGTACTGAAGCTTTCTTT

v_gene: TRBV19
j_gene: TRBJ1-3
abundance: -
d_gene: -
CDR3aa: CASSIAGPGNTIYF
CDR3nt: TGTGCCAGTAGTATTGCAGGGCCAGGAAACACCATATATTTT

v_gene: TRBV19
j_gene: TRBJ2-3
abundance: -
d_gene: -
CDR3aa: CASSIDGSDLDTQYF
CDR3nt: TGTGCCAGTAGTATAGACGGGAGTGATCTAGATACGCAGTATTTT

v_gene: TRBV25-1
j_gene: TRBJ2-5
abundance: -
d_gene: TRBD2
CDR3aa: CASSEGRGTQYF
CDR3nt: TGTGCCAGCAGTGAGGGGAGGGGGACCCAGTACTTC